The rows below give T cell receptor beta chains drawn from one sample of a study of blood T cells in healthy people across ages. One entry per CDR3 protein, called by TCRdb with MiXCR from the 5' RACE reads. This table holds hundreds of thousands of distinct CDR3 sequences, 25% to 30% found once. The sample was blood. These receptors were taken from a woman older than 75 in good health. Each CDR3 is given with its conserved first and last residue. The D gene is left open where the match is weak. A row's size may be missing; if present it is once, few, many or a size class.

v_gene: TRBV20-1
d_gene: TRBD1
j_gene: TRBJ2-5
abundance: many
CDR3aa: CSAPLRDRVRETQYF
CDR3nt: TGCAGTGCTCCTCTCCGGGACAGGGTACGAGAGACCCAGTACTTC

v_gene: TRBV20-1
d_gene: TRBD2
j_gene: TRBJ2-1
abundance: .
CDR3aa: CSATGGESYNEQFF
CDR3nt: TGCAGCGCTACGGGAGGGGAATCCTACAATGAGCAGTTCTTC

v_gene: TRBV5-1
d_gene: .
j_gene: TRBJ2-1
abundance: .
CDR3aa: CASSRGEFSCNEQFF
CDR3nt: TGCGCCAGCAGCCGAGGGGAATTTTCCTGCAATGAGCAGTTCTTC

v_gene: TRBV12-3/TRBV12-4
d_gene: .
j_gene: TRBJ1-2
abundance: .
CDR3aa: CASSLQGLSGYTF
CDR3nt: TGTGCCAGCAGTTTACAGGGGTTGAGTGGCTACACCTTC

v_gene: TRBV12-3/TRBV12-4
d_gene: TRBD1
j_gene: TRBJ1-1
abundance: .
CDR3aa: CASSLGTGRPFF
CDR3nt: TGTGCCAGCAGTTTAGGGACAGGGCGACCTTTCTTT

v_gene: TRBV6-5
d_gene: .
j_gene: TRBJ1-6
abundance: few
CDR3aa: CASSYWTDNSPLHF
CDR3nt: TGTGCCAGCAGTTACTGGACGGATAATTCACCCCTCCACTTT

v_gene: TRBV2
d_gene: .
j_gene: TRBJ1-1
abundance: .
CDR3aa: CASLGRGLLNTEAFF
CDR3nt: TGTGCCAGCCTTGGAAGGGGCTTACTGAACACTGAAGCTTTCTTT

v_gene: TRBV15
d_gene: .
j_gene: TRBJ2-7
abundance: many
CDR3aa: CATSRTNRVSEQYF
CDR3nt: TGTGCCACCAGCAGAACTAACAGGGTTTCCGAGCAGTACTTC

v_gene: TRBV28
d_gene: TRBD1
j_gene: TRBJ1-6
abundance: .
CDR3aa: CASSREEGANSPPHF
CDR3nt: TGTGCCAGCAGCCGGGAAGAGGGGGCGAATTCACCCCCCCACTTT

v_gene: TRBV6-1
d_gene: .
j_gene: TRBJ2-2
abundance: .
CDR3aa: CASSGRRDTGELFF
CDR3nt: TGTGCCAGCAGTGGGCGGCGAGACACCGGGGAGCTGTTTTTT

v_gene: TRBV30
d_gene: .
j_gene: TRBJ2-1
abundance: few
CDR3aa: CAWSVLGTGSYNEQFF
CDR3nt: TGTGCCTGGAGTGTACTGGGTACGGGCTCCTACAATGAGCAGTTCTTC

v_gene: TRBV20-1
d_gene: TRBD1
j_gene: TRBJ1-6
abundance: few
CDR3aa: CSARIITGTENSPLHF
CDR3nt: TGCAGTGCTAGAATAATTACCGGGACAGAAAATTCACCCCTCCACTTT

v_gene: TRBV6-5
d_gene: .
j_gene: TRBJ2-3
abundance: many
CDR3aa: CASSYVAADTQYF
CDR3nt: TGTGCCAGCAGTTATGTAGCAGCAGATACGCAGTATTTT

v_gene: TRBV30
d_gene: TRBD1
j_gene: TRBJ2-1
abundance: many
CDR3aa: CAWSRDRGNEQFF
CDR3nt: TGTGCCTGGTCCCGGGACAGGGGCAATGAGCAGTTCTTC

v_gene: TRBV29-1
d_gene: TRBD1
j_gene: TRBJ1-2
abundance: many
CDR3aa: CSVDRDGYTF
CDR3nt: TGCAGCGTGGACAGGGATGGCTACACCTTC

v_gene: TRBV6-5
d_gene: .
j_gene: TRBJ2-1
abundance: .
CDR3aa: CASSLWVGNDEQFF
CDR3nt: TGTGCCAGCAGTTTGTGGGTGGGTAACGATGAGCAGTTCTTC

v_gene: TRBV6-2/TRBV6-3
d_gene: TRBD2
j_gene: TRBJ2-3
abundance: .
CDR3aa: CASSPGLAGGVSTDTQYF
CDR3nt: TGTGCCAGCAGCCCCGGACTAGCGGGGGGCGTCAGCACAGATACGCAGTATTTT